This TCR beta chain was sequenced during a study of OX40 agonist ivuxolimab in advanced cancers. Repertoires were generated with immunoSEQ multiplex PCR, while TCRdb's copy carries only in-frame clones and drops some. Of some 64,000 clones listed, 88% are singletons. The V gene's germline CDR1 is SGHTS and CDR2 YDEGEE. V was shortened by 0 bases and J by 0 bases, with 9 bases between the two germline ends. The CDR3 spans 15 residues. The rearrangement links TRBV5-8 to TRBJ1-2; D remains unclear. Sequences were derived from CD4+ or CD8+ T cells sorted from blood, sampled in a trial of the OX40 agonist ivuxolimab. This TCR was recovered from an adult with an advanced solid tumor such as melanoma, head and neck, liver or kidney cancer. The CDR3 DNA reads TGTGCCAGCAGCTTGGAACCAGCCTCTAACTATGGCTACACCTTC. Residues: CASSLEPASNYGYTF.